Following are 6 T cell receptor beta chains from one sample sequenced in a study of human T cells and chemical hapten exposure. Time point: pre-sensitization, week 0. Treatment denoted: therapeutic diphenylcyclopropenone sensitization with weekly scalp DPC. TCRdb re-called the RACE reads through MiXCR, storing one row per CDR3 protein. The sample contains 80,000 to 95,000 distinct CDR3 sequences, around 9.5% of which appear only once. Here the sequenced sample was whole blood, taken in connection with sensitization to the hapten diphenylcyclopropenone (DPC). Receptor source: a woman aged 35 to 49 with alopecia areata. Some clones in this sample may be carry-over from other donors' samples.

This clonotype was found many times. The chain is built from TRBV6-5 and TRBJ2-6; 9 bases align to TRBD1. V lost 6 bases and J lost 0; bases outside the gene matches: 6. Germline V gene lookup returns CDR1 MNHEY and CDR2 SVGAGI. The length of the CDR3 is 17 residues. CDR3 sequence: CASRRDREGSGANVLTF. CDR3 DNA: TGTGCCAGCAGGCGGGACAGGGAAGGCTCTGGGGCCAACGTCCTGACTTTC.

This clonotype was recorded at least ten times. The CDR3 loop is CASSPRPGEQYF. The CDR3 nucleotides read TGTGCCAGCAGTCCCCGCCCGGGCGAGCAGTACTTC. V and J are TRBV6-2 or TRBV6-3 and TRBJ2-7; no clear D. In germline, CDR1 is MNHEY, CDR2 SVGEGT. This CDR3 contains 12 residues. The V and J ends lost 5 bases and 6 bases respectively, with 11 bases between them.

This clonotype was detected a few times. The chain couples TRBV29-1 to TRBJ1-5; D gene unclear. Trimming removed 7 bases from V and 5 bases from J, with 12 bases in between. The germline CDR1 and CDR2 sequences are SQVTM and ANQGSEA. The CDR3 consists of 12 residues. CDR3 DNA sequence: TGCAGCGCCGGGAGCGGGGATCAGCCCCAGCATTTT. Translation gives CSAGSGDQPQHF.

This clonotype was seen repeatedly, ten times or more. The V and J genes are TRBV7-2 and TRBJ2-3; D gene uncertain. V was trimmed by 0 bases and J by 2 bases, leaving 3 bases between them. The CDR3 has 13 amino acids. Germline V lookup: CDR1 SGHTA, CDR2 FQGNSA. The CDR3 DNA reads TGTGCCAGCAGCTTAGCGCCCACAGATACGCAGTATTTT. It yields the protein CASSLAPTDTQYF.

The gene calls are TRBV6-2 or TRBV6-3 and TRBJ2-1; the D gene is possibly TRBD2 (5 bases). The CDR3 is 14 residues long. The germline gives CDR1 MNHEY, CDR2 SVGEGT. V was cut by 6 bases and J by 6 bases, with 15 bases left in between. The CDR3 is CASSRTQRANEQFF. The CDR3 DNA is TGTGCCAGCAGCCGGACTCAGAGGGCCAATGAGCAGTTCTTC.

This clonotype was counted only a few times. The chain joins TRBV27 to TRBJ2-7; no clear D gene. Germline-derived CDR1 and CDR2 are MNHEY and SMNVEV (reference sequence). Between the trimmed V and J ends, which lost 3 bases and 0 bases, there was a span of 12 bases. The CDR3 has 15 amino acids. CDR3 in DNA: TGTGCCAGCAGTTTTCAGACGGGCAGCTCCTACGAGCAGTACTTC. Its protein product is CASSFQTGSSYEQYF.